The subject of this entry is one T cell receptor beta chain. These data are taken from a study of blood T cell repertoires in COVID-19. Study-level information: From the United States, Italy and Spain came samples of acute and convalescent COVID-19. PBMCs, B-cell-depleted T cells, or T cells provided the cDNA or gDNA that made up the material.

V lost 5 bases to trimming and J lost 7 bases, with 14 bases between them. The CDR3 is 13 residues long. The germline V gene has CDR1 SGHTA and CDR2 FQGTGA. The protocol was immunoSEQ multiplex PCR, while the TCRdb copy is restricted to in-frame clones and leaves out a portion. The sample records about 220,000 clones, 70% to 85% being singletons. The participants were between about 18 and 95 years old and came from some 25 US areas. Donors in Cohort 3 who had recovered were those with two negative PCRs, healthcare professional clearance, or resolution of their symptoms. The sequence derives from a woman aged 55-70 years who had recovered from COVID-19. The V call is TRBV7-3, the J call TRBJ1-2; possibly TRBD1 for D (5 bases). Input material: PBMCs or T cells enriched from blood (not recorded which). The CDR3, as DNA: TGTGCCAGCAGCGCAAACCAGGGAACTGGCTACACCTTC. It encodes CASSANQGTGYTF.